The rows below give T cell receptor beta chains drawn from one sample of a study of regulatory T cells in long-lasting Graves disease. TCRdb fed the multiplex PCR reads into MiXCR, producing one record per CDR3 protein. The repertoire consists of hundreds of thousands of distinct CDR3 sequences, with 15% to 18% occurring once and the leading ten covering about 20%. This specimen consisted of peripheral blood mononuclear cells (PBMCs), obtained at new diagnosis, from a patient treated with antithyroid drugs. Receptor source: a female donor with Graves disease. Each CDR3 is given without its conserved first and last residue. Part of the rows lack a size; the others show once, few, many or a class for expanded clones.

V gene: TRBV12-3/TRBV12-4
J gene: .
clone size: few
CDR3 protein: ASSPPFGTQY

V gene: TRBV12-3/TRBV12-4
J gene: TRBJ2-3
clone size: many
CDR3 protein: ASSFVGTGPDTQY

V gene: TRBV15
J gene: TRBJ2-1
clone size: .
CDR3 protein: ATSRDLASGDEQF

V gene: TRBV18
J gene: TRBJ1-2
clone size: few
CDR3 protein: ASSSDRDTSYGYT

V gene: TRBV27
J gene: TRBJ2-3
clone size: many
CDR3 protein: ASSLSPGGTDTQY

V gene: TRBV5-1
J gene: TRBJ2-5
clone size: few
CDR3 protein: ASSTVYRGRTRETQY

V gene: TRBV10-3
J gene: TRBJ2-5
clone size: few
CDR3 protein: AISESTGEETQY

V gene: TRBV10-2
J gene: TRBJ1-2
clone size: few
CDR3 protein: ASSGAGSYGYT

V gene: TRBV3-1
J gene: TRBJ2-5
clone size: few
CDR3 protein: ASSQASGRLWETQY

V gene: TRBV18
J gene: TRBJ1-2
clone size: many
CDR3 protein: ASSPKDYGYT

V gene: TRBV12-3/TRBV12-4
J gene: TRBJ1-1
clone size: .
CDR3 protein: ASSLRTGRTEAF

V gene: TRBV7-9
J gene: TRBJ2-5
clone size: many
CDR3 protein: ASSLAPGPDILSPQETQY

V gene: TRBV29-1
J gene: TRBJ2-7
clone size: many
CDR3 protein: SVEGTGGEQY

V gene: TRBV20-1
J gene: TRBJ1-2
clone size: many
CDR3 protein: SAQGEFSRSGYGYT

V gene: TRBV18
J gene: TRBJ2-1
clone size: few
CDR3 protein: ASSPGGLTGEQF

V gene: TRBV6-2/TRBV6-3
J gene: TRBJ1-1
clone size: many
CDR3 protein: ASSYSPGASTEAF

V gene: TRBV12-3/TRBV12-4
J gene: TRBJ1-5
clone size: many
CDR3 protein: ASGEEVNSNQPQH

V gene: TRBV5-1
J gene: TRBJ1-4
clone size: many
CDR3 protein: ASSFTRGNEKLF

V gene: TRBV5-1
J gene: TRBJ1-1
clone size: many
CDR3 protein: ASSLVTGGLATEAF

V gene: TRBV6-1
J gene: TRBJ1-5
clone size: .
CDR3 protein: ASSEEADQPQH

V gene: TRBV12-3/TRBV12-4
J gene: TRBJ2-1
clone size: .
CDR3 protein: ASGWGSEYNEQL

V gene: TRBV7-2
J gene: TRBJ2-1
clone size: many
CDR3 protein: ASSFRKDPEREQF

V gene: TRBV12-3/TRBV12-4
J gene: TRBJ2-7
clone size: many
CDR3 protein: ASKQTYEQY

V gene: TRBV2
J gene: TRBJ2-7
clone size: many
CDR3 protein: ASSESGIAYEQY

V gene: TRBV28
J gene: TRBJ2-7
clone size: .
CDR3 protein: ASCIPGTNFYEQY

V gene: TRBV3-1
J gene: TRBJ2-3
clone size: .
CDR3 protein: ASSQAGGGRDTQY

V gene: TRBV27
J gene: TRBJ2-2
clone size: .
CDR3 protein: ASSSWDRAGGELF

V gene: TRBV9
J gene: TRBJ1-1
clone size: many
CDR3 protein: ASSVGDRAGTEAF

V gene: TRBV12-3/TRBV12-4
J gene: TRBJ2-3
clone size: many
CDR3 protein: ASISTGGVADTQY

V gene: TRBV27
J gene: TRBJ1-1
clone size: many
CDR3 protein: ASRDTGGVTEAF

V gene: TRBV6-4
J gene: TRBJ2-1
clone size: few
CDR3 protein: ASSDSYGLAGNEQF

V gene: TRBV19
J gene: TRBJ1-4
clone size: few
CDR3 protein: ASAGTPATNEKLF

V gene: TRBV7-9
J gene: TRBJ1-3
clone size: few
CDR3 protein: ASSSGGDSGNTIY

V gene: TRBV19
J gene: TRBJ2-5
clone size: .
CDR3 protein: ASRGPLWSQETQY

V gene: TRBV27
J gene: TRBJ1-1
clone size: many
CDR3 protein: ASSHRDRGPEAF

V gene: TRBV7-2
J gene: TRBJ2-3
clone size: many
CDR3 protein: ASSIIRGDTQY

V gene: TRBV7-9
J gene: TRBJ2-1
clone size: many
CDR3 protein: ASSPDRIQYNEQF